A selection of T cell receptor beta chains follows, all from one sample in a study of blood T cell repertoires in COVID-19. Libraries were prepared by immunoSEQ multiplex PCR; TCRdb keeps only in-frame clonotypes and omits some of them. The sample holds about 210,000 clones, 65% to 90% seen once. Sequences were obtained from peripheral blood. These receptors were obtained from a woman in her 70s with COVID-19, enrolled during active disease. Each CDR3 is given with its conserved first and last residue. Each record gives: V gene, J gene, D gene, CDR3 protein. D genes are given only for firm matches.

TRBV7-2	TRBJ1-1	NA	CASSSTQGTEAFF
TRBV5-5	TRBJ2-7	TRBD1	CASSWGQGAQIEQYF
TRBV5-1	TRBJ2-7	TRBD1	CASSPRTGITYEQYF
TRBV6-2/TRBV6-3	TRBJ1-5	NA	CASSAGQPQHF
TRBV6-5	TRBJ2-7	NA	CASSRSSAISYEQYF
TRBV29-1	TRBJ2-3	TRBD1	CSGGQAQSDTQYF
TRBV7-2	TRBJ1-2	TRBD1	CAMTRTGHGYTF
TRBV7-6	TRBJ1-6	TRBD1	CASSPSTGGNSPLHF
TRBV7-2	TRBJ2-3	TRBD2	CASSLAGGPSTDTQYF
TRBV7-2	TRBJ1-5	NA	CASSRDTRRQPQHF
TRBV3-1/TRBV3-2	TRBJ1-5	NA	CASSQDLGGASNQPQHF
TRBV10-2	TRBJ2-1	NA	CASGPTSYNEQFF
TRBV4-2	TRBJ1-6	NA	CASSQVVQGSSPLHF
TRBV30	TRBJ2-1	TRBD2	CAWSKSWTSGRPYNEQFF
TRBV12-5	TRBJ1-1	NA	CASGLGGYTEAFF
TRBV5-4	TRBJ2-1	NA	CASSGGLGNEQFF
TRBV11-3	TRBJ2-1	TRBD2	CASSLARTSGISYNEQFF
TRBV27	TRBJ2-7	NA	CASREGSLGHYEQYF
TRBV12-5	TRBJ1-5	NA	CASGPGQSSNQPQHF
TRBV9	TRBJ1-4	NA	CASSVGAGVGEKLFF
TRBV19	TRBJ1-5	TRBD1	CASSIRGQGHQPQHF
TRBV7-6	TRBJ1-4	TRBD1	CASSFTLGQKNEKLFF
TRBV12-3/TRBV12-4	TRBJ1-5	NA	CASSFDSYQPQHF
TRBV5-6	TRBJ1-6	TRBD1	CASSLVARGETPLHF
TRBV6-5	TRBJ1-1	NA	CASSNRVRNTEAFF
TRBV4-3	TRBJ2-4	NA	CASSQHLLAKNIQYF
TRBV5-4	TRBJ1-1	NA	CASSPGGVVGNTEAFF
TRBV28	TRBJ1-5	TRBD1	CASSSRNRGLFRNQPQHF
TRBV7-3	TRBJ1-2	NA	CASSLSAGSLSYGYTF
TRBV4-3	TRBJ1-2	NA	CASSQDTLYGYTF
TRBV27	TRBJ2-2	TRBD2	CASRRNSGGAYTGELFF
TRBV7-8	TRBJ2-1	NA	CASSLEVVRNYNEQFF
TRBV12-3/TRBV12-4	TRBJ1-2	TRBD1	CASSTGAVYGYTF
TRBV6-5	TRBJ2-7	NA	CASSRIAAPWEQYF
TRBV7-2	TRBJ1-2	NA	CASSPRGRGSANYGYTF
TRBV5-1	TRBJ2-7	TRBD2	CASSLYGGSRYEQYF
TRBV5-5	TRBJ1-2	TRBD1	CASSLAGQGGDGYTF
TRBV5-1	TRBJ2-7	TRBD1	CASSLHRGGYEQYF
TRBV15	TRBJ1-1	NA	CATSRDQGSTEAFF
TRBV5-6	TRBJ1-6	TRBD1	CASSLDRGPNNSPLHF
TRBV4-3	TRBJ1-4	TRBD1	CASSQGTGDNEKLFF
TRBV6-2/TRBV6-3	TRBJ2-1	TRBD2	CASSYGRVGVDEQFF
TRBV6-5	TRBJ2-1	NA	CASSYSTGVAYNEQFF
TRBV18	TRBJ1-4	NA	CASSPGPPGAVKLFF
TRBV7-9	TRBJ1-4	TRBD1	CASSWPTGEINEKLFF
TRBV5-1	TRBJ1-1	NA	CASSLEGPANTEAFF
TRBV7-9	TRBJ1-3	NA	CASSFLQLSGNTIYF
TRBV19	TRBJ1-1	NA	CASNLRAGNTEAFF
TRBV19	TRBJ1-2	NA	CASSINPGVVDGYTF